This T cell receptor (beta chain) was identified during a study of cytomegalovirus exposure and HLA in healthy donors. A remark on this clone: Antigen unknown.

At collection, donors were nominally healthy, but unrecorded immune exposures were probable. Researchers ran the PCR with 60 Vbeta and 13 Jbeta primers. Clones were sequenced by immunoSEQ multiplex PCR, and TCRdb holds only the in-frame ones, with some missing. The repertoire has roughly 140,000 clones, 75% to 80% of them found once; the top ten carry about 2.9%. Germline V gene lookup returns CDR1 LGHNA and CDR2 YSLEER. With 1 base removed from V and 5 bases from J, the gap between germline ends came to 10 bases. This CDR3 has 14 residues. Study results and caveats: The CMV antigen specificity of a few CMV-associated chains was confirmed through in vitro analysis. There were about 160 TCR beta chains listed as cytomegalovirus-associated.

The TCR comes from a man aged 35-49 years in good health and CMV-seropositive. The material sequenced was PBMCs. The chain has TRBV4-3 and TRBJ2-3; D might be TRBD1 (6 bases). The CDR3 nucleotides read TGCGCCAGCAGCCAAGTTGGGGGCGGAGATACGCAGTATTTT. Translation: CASSQVGGGDTQYF.